This T cell receptor (beta chain) was recovered during a study of radiotherapy plus CTLA-4 blockade in lung cancer. As for the study in general: Patients showed objective responses in about 18% of cases and disease control in roughly 30%.

Using immunoSEQ multiplex PCR, the repertoire was profiled, and TCRdb retains in-frame clones only, with some absent. The table has around 70,000 clones, about 85% seen once. With 3 bases clipped from V and 5 bases from J, the junction kept 5 bases outside the gene matches. The CDR3 loop spans 14 amino acids. Germline V gene lookup returns CDR1 SGHRS and CDR2 YFSETQ. About this clone itself: Its antigen is not identified.

Overall study findings and caveats: Interferon-beta, together with early blood T cell clone dynamics, reportedly best predicted response.

The material was peripheral blood, obtained from a patient treated with radiotherapy plus ipilimumab. The clonotype originates from a human donor with non-small cell lung cancer who had a partial response to radiotherapy plus ipilimumab. The rearrangement links TRBV5-1 to TRBJ2-1, with 7 positions matching TRBD2. The CDR3 bases are TGCGCCAGCAGCTCGACTGGGAGGGACAATGAGCAGTTCTTC. Translation gives CASSSTGRDNEQFF.